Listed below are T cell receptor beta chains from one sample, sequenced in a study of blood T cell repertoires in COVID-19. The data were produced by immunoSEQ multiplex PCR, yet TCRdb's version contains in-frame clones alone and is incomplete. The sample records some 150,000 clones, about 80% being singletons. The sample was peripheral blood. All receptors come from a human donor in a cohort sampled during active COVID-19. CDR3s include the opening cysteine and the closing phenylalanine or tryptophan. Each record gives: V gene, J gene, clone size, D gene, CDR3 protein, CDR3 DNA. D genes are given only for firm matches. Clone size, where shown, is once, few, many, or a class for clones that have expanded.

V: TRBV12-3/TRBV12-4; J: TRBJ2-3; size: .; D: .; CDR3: CASSRDVDTQYF; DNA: TGTGCCAGCAGCCGAGATGTAGATACGCAGTATTTT
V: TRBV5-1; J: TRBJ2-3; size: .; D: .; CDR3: CASSLAANTDTQYF; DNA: TGCGCCAGCAGCTTAGCGGCCAACACAGATACGCAGTATTTT
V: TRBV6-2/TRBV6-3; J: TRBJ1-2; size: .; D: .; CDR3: CASSLTANYGYTF; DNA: TGTGCCAGCAGTTTAACAGCAAACTATGGCTACACCTTC
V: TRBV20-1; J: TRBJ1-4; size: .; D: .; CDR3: CSASLTGEKLFF; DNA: TGCAGTGCTAGTCTCACGGGTGAAAAACTGTTTTTT
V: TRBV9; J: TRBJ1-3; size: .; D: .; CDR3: CASSVGTYSGNTIYF; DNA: TGTGCCAGCAGCGTAGGCACTTACTCTGGAAACACCATATATTTT
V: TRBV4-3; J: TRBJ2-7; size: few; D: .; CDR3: CASSQDQGLSEQYF; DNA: TGCGCCAGCAGCCAAGATCAGGGTTTAAGCGAGCAGTACTTC
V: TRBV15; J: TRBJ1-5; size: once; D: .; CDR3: CATSRVLEGNQPQHF; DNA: TGTGCCACCAGCAGAGTTTTAGAAGGCAATCAGCCCCAGCATTTT
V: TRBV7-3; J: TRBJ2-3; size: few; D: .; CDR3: CASSLAGGSTDTQYF; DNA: TGTGCCAGCAGCTTAGCCGGGGGAAGCACAGATACGCAGTATTTT
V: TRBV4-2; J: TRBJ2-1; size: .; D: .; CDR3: CASSQEDSLNEQFF; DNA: TGTGCCAGCAGCCAAGAAGACAGTCTCAATGAGCAGTTCTTC
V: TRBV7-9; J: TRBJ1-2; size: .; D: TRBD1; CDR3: CASSLGTGRGGYTF; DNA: TGTGCCAGCAGCTTAGGGACAGGGAGAGGTGGCTACACCTTC
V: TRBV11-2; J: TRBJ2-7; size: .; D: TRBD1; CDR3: CASSLDLPGGEQYF; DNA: TGTGCCAGCAGCTTAGATCTCCCAGGGGGCGAGCAGTACTTC
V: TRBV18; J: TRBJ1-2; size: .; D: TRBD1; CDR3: CASSLAGTGGANYGYTF; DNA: TGTGCCAGCTCACTAGCCGGGACAGGGGGCGCTAACTATGGCTACACCTTC
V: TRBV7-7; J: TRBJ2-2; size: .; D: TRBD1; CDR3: CASSLTSRGINTGELFF; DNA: TGTGCTAGCAGCTTAACGTCCAGGGGGATTAACACCGGGGAGCTGTTTTTT
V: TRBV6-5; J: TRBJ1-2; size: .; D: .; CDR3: CASSYSEALYGYTF; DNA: TGTGCCAGCAGTTACAGTGAAGCACTCTATGGCTACACCTTC
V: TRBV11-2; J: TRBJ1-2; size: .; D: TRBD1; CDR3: CASSRLGGGSLGYTF; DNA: TGTGCCAGCAGCCGTCTAGGAGGGGGCTCTCTAGGCTACACCTTC
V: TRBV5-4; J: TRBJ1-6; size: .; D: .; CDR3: CASSTGHYNSPLHF; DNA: TGTGCCAGCAGCACAGGGCACTATAATTCACCCCTCCACTTT
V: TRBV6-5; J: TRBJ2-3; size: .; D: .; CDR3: CASTWGGGSTDTQYF; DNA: TGTGCCAGCACCTGGGGTGGGGGGAGCACAGATACGCAGTATTTT
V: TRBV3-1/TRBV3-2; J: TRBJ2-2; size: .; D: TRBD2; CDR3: CASSQGRAGTGELFF; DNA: TGTGCCAGCAGCCAAGGGAGAGCGGGGACCGGGGAGCTGTTTTTT